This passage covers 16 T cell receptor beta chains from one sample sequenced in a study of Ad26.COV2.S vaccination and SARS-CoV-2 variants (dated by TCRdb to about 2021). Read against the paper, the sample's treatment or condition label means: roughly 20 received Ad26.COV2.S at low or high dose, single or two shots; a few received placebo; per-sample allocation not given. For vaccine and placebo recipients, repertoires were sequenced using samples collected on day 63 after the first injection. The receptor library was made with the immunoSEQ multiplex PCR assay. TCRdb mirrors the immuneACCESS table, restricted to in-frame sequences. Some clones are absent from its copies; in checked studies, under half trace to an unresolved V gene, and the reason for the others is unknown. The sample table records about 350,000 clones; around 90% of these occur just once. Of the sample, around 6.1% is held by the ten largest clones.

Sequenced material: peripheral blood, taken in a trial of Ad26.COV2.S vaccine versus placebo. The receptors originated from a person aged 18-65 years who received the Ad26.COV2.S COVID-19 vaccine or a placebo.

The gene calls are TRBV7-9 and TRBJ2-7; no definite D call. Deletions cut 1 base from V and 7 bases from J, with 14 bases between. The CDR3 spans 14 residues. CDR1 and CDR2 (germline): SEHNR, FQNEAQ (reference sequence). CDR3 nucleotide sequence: TGTGCCAGCAGCTTAGGTGTGGGAATGGATGAGCAGTACTTC. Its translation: CASSLGVGMDEQYF. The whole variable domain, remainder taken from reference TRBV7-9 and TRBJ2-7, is DTGVSQNPRHKITKRGQNVTFRCDPISEHNRLYWYRQTLGQGPEFLTYFQNEAQLEKSRLLSDRFSAERPKGSFSTLEIQRTEQGDSAMYLCASSLGVGMDEQYFGPGTRLTVT.

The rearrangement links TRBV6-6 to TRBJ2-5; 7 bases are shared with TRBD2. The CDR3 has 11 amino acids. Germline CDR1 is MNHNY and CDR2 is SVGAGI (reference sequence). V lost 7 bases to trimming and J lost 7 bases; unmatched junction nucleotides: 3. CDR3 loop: CASTGGGTQYF. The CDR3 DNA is TGTGCCAGCACGGGGGGTGGGACCCAGTACTTC.

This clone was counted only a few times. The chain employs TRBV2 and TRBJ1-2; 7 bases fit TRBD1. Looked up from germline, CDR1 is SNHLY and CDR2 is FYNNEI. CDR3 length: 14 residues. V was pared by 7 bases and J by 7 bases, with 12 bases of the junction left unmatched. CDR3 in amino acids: CASIMTGRFSGYTF. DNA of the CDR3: TGTGCCAGCATTATGACAGGGCGTTTCTCTGGCTACACCTTC. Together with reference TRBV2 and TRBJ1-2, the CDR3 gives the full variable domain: EPEVTQTPSHQVTQMGQEVILRCVPISNHLYFYWYRQILGQKVEFLVSFYNNEISEKSEIFDDQFSVERPDGSNFTLKIRSTKLEDSAMYFCASIMTGRFSGYTFGSGTRLTVV.

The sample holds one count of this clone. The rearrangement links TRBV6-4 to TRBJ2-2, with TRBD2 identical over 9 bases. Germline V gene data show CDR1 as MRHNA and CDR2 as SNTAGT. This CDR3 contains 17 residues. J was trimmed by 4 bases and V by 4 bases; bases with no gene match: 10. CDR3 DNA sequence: TGTGCCAGCAGTGCCCTTAGCGGGAGTGGGAGCACCGGGGAGCTGTTTTTT. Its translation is CASSALSGSGSTGELFF.

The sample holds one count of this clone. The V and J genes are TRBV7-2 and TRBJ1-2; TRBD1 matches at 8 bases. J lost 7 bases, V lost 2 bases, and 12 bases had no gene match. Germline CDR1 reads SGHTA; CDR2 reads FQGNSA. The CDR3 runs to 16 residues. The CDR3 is CASSLQGANSKGGYTF. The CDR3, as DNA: TGTGCCAGCAGCTTACAGGGGGCAAATTCTAAGGGTGGCTACACCTTC.

In nucleotides, the CDR3 is TGTGCCAGTAGTATAGAGTACCAATCCGGAAACACCATATATTTT. It yields the protein CASSIEYQSGNTIYF. V and J are TRBV19 and TRBJ1-3; D is uncertain. V was cut by 0 bases and J by 4 bases, with 10 bases left in between. Germline CDR1 reads LNHDA; CDR2 reads SQIVND (reference sequence). This CDR3 contains 15 residues.

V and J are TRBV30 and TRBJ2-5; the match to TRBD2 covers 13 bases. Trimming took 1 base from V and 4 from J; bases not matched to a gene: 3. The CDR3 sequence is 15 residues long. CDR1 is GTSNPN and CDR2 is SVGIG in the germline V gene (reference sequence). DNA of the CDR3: TGTGCCTGGAGTGGGACTAGCGGGAGCCGAGAGACCCAGTACTTC. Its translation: CAWSGTSGSRETQYF.

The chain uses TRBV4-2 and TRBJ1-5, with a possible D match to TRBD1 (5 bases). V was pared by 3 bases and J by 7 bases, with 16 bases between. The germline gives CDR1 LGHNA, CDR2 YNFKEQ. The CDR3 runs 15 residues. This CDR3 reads CASSQPGQRAQPQHF. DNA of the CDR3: TGTGCCAGCAGCCAGCCGGGGCAACGGGCACAGCCCCAGCATTTT.

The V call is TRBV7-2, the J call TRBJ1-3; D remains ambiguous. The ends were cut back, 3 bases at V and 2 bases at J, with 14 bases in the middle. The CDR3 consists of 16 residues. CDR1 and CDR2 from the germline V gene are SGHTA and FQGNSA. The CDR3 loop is CASSFQGVAAGNTIYF. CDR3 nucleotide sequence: TGTGCCAGCAGCTTCCAAGGAGTGGCTGCTGGAAACACCATATATTTT.

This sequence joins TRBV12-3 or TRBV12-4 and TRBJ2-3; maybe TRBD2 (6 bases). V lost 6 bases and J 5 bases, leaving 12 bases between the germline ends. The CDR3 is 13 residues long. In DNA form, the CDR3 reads TGTGCCAGCAGGCGGTCCGGGGGAGATACGCAGTATTTT. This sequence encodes CASRRSGGDTQYF.

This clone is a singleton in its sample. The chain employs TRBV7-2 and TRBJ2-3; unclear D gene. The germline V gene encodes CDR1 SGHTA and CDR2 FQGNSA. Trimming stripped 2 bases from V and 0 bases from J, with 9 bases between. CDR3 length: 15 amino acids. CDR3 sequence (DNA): TGTGCCAGCAGCTTAAATCAGTATAGCACAGATACGCAGTATTTT. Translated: CASSLNQYSTDTQYF.

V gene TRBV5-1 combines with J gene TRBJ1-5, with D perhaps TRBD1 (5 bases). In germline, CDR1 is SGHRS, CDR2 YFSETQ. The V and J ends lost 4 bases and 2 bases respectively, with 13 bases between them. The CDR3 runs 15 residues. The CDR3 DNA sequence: TGCGCCAGCAGCACCCGGGACTTTGGCAATCAGCCCCAGCATTTT. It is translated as CASSTRDFGNQPQHF.

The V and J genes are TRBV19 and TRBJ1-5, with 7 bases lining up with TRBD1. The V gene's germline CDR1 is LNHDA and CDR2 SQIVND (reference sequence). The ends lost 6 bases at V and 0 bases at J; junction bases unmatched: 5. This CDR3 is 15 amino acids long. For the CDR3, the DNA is TGTGCCAGTAGGACGACAGGGAATAGCAATCAGCCCCAGCATTTT. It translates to CASRTTGNSNQPQHF.

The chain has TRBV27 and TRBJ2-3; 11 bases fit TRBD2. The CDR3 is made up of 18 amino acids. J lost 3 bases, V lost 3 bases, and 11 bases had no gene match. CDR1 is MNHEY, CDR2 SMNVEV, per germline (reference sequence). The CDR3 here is CASSLTTSGKLTTDTQYF. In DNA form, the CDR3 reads TGTGCCAGCAGTTTGACGACTAGCGGGAAATTAACGACAGATACGCAGTATTTT.

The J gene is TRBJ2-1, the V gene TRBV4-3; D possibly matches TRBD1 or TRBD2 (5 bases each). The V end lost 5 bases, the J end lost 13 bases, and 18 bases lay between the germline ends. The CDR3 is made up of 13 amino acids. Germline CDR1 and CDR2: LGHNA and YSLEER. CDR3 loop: CASSSRDPILQFF. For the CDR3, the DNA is TGCGCCAGCAGCAGCCGGGACCCCATACTACAGTTCTTC.

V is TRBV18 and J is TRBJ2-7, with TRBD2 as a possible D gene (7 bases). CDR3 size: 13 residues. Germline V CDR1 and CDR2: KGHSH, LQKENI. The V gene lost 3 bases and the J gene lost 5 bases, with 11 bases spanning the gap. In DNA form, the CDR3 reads TGTGCCAGCTCACCTAGGGGGGGGCACGAGCAGTACTTC. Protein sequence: CASSPRGGHEQYF.